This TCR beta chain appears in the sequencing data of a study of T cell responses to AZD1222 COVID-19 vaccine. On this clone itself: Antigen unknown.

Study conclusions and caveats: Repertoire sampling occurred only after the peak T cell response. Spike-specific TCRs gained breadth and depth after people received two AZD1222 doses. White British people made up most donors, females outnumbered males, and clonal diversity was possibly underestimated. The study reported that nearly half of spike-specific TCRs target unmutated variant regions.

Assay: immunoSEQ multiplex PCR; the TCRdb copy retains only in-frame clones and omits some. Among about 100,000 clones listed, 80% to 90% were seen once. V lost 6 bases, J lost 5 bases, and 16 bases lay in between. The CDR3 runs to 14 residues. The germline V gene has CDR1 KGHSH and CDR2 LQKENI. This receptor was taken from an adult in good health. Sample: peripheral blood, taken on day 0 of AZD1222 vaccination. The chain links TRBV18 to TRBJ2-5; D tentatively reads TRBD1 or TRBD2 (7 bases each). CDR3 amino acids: CASSGQGGTETQYF. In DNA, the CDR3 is TGTGCCAGCTCGGGCCAGGGGGGGACGGAGACCCAGTACTTC. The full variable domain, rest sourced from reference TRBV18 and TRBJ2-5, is NAGVMQNPRHLVRRRGQEARLRCSPMKGHSHVYWYRQLPEEGLKFMVYLQKENIIDESGMPKERFSAEFPKEGPSILRIQQVVRGDSAAYFCASSGQGGTETQYFGPGTRLLVL.